Below are 17 T cell receptor beta chains sequenced from a single sample in a study of blood T cells in healthy people across ages. Primers used in a second PCR of about 7 to 12 cycles were a sample-barcoded 5' primer and a J-beta primer mix. TCRdb fed the 5' RACE reads into MiXCR, producing one record per CDR3 protein. The top ten clones hold 20% to 25% of a sample with 1.8 million or so distinct CDR3 sequences, about 39% of them seen once. The specimen sequenced was blood. These receptors all come from a human donor in good health.

This clonotype was recorded at least ten times. The chain has TRBV10-3 and TRBJ2-5, with 10 nucleotides matching TRBD2. Germline values: CDR1 ENHRY, CDR2 SYGVKD. The trim removed 0 bases at V and 0 bases at J, leaving 1 base unmatched. The CDR3 is 16 residues long. The CDR3 spells CAISESSGGHQETQYF. CDR3 nucleotide sequence: TGTGCCATCAGTGAGTCTAGCGGGGGGCACCAAGAGACCCAGTACTTC.

V and J are TRBV15 and TRBJ2-1; 9 bases match TRBD1. This CDR3 is 16 amino acids long. V trimming: 5 bases; J trimming: 4 bases; junction bases outside the gene matches: 9. Germline CDR1 reads LNHNV; CDR2 reads YYDKDF (reference sequence). CDR3 bases: TGTGCCACCAGCTCCAGAGGGGACAGGGATTACAATGAGCAGTTCTTC. Translating it yields CATSSRGDRDYNEQFF. Full variable domain (rest looked up from reference TRBV15 and TRBJ2-1): DAMVIQNPRYQVTQFGKPVTLSCSQTLNHNVMYWYQQKSSQAPKLLFHYYDKDFNNEADTPDNFQSRRPNTSFCFLDIRSPGLGDTAMYLCATSSRGDRDYNEQFFGPGTRLTVL.

V gene TRBV4-2 combines with J gene TRBJ2-3; D remains unclear. V lost 0 bases and J 4 bases, leaving 11 bases between the germline ends. This CDR3 has 15 amino acids. Germline CDR1 LGHNA, CDR2 YNFKEQ. The CDR3, as DNA: TGTGCCAGCAGCCAAGAAACTGTTCCCCCAGATACGCAGTATTTT. Translation: CASSQETVPPDTQYF.

The chain links TRBV5-1 to TRBJ2-3; 9 bases line up with TRBD2. The V gene end was trimmed by 4 bases and the J gene end by 4 bases; junction bases not matched to a gene: 7. The CDR3 totals 15 residues. Germline V lookup: CDR1 SGHRS, CDR2 YFSETQ. The CDR3 DNA is TGCGCCAGCAGCCCGGCGGGAGGGCGGCCAGATACGCAGTATTTT. Its translation is CASSPAGGRPDTQYF.

This clonotype was seen a few times. The chain has TRBV7-2 and TRBJ1-4, with TRBD1 identical over 11 bases. Germline CDR1 is SGHTA and CDR2 is FQGNSA. The CDR3 spans 16 residues. J was trimmed by 7 bases and V by 2 bases; bases with no gene match: 6. This CDR3 reads CASSLYRDRGFEKLFF. The CDR3 DNA reads as TGTGCCAGCAGCTTATATCGGGACAGGGGGTTTGAAAAACTGTTTTTT.

V gene TRBV29-1 combines with J gene TRBJ1-5; 10 nucleotides agree with TRBD1. Germline CDR1 SQVTM, CDR2 ANQGSEA. V shed 6 bases and J 1 base; nucleotides not matched to a gene: 3. This CDR3 is built from 14 residues. The CDR3 bases are TGCAGCGTAGGGGACAGGGGAAGCAATCAGCCCCAGCATTTT. Protein: CSVGDRGSNQPQHF.

The chain carries TRBV20-1 and TRBJ1-2; TRBD1 is a possible D gene (5 bases). The CDR3 sequence is 13 residues long. V was trimmed by 6 bases and J by 12 bases, leaving 23 bases between them. Germline lookup yields CDR1 DFQATT and CDR2 SNEGSKA (reference sequence). The CDR3 sequence: CSAIIGVVVGHTF. CDR3 DNA: TGCAGTGCGATCATAGGGGTGGTTGTGGGCCACACCTTC.

The J gene is TRBJ1-1, the V gene TRBV20-1; maybe TRBD1 (6 bases). Trimming removed 4 bases at V and 1 base at J, with 13 bases between. The germline gives CDR1 DFQATT, CDR2 SNEGSKA (reference sequence). The CDR3 spans 14 residues. The CDR3 DNA follows: TGCAGTGCTATCCGGACAGACCGGAACACTGAAGCTTTCTTT. It yields the protein CSAIRTDRNTEAFF.

Concerning this clonotype itself: The germline gene is not matched at one end of the junction; a read error may be the cause. The chain couples TRBV12-3 or TRBV12-4 to TRBJ1-2; unclear D gene. The length of the CDR3 is 13 residues. This CDR3 reads CVSGEQVRYGYTF. CDR3 nucleotides: TGTGTCAGCGGGGAGCAGGTGCGCTATGGCTACACCTTC.

This clonotype occurred a few times. The chain is built from TRBV28 and TRBJ2-5, with D uncertain. The V gene's germline CDR1 is MDHEN and CDR2 SYDVKM. The V end lost 2 bases, the J end lost 3 bases, and 10 bases lay between the germline ends. The CDR3 is 14 residues long. The CDR3: CASSLNGVEETQYF. The CDR3 DNA is TGTGCCAGCAGTTTAAATGGGGTTGAAGAGACCCAGTACTTC.

This chain joins TRBV7-2 and TRBJ1-3; D is uncertain. The V gene's germline CDR1 is SGHTA and CDR2 FQGNSA. The ends were cut back, 1 base at V and 0 bases at J, with 10 bases in the middle. The CDR3 runs 16 residues. The CDR3 is CASSLERVFSGNTIYF. The DNA of the CDR3 is TGTGCCAGCAGCTTAGAACGGGTTTTCTCTGGAAACACCATATATTTT.

As for this clonotype: A read error may account for a junction end that differs from germline. V usage is TRBV20-1 and J usage is TRBJ2-3; 9 bases are a match to TRBD2. In germline, CDR1 is DFQATT, CDR2 SNEGSKA (reference sequence). This CDR3 comprises 15 residues. CDR3 protein: CSARVATSGTGTQYF. The CDR3 DNA reads TGCAGTGCTAGAGTGGCGACTAGCGGTACAGGTACGCAGTATTTT.

The chain joins TRBV4-3 to TRBJ2-7, with 11 bases fitting TRBD1. The trim removed 0 bases at V and 0 bases at J, leaving 7 bases unmatched. The CDR3 runs 18 residues. Germline CDR1 and CDR2: LGHNA and YSLEER. The CDR3 spells CASSQELGTGGFSYEQYF. The CDR3, as DNA: TGCGCCAGCAGCCAAGAATTGGGGACAGGGGGTTTCTCCTACGAGCAGTACTTC.

Written as DNA, the CDR3 is TGTGCCAGCAGCCTCGGGACAGAAGCTGAAGCTTTCTTT. It specifies CASSLGTEAEAFF. The rearrangement joins TRBV7-3 to TRBJ1-1; 7 bases map to TRBD1. The V segment lost 5 bases and the J segment 6 bases; nucleotides outside the gene matches: 6. Germline CDR1 reads SGHTA; CDR2 reads FQGTGA. This CDR3 comprises 13 residues.

The chain employs TRBV7-2 and TRBJ2-1; weak D call: TRBD2 (5 bases). This CDR3 spans 15 amino acids. Germline-derived CDR1 and CDR2 are SGHTA and FQGNSA. V lost 1 base and J lost 9, with 16 bases in between. CDR3 region: CASSLVDLPEGEQFF. The CDR3 region has the DNA TGTGCCAGCAGCTTAGTGGACCTCCCCGAGGGTGAGCAGTTCTTC.

Only a few counts were recorded for this clonotype. V and J are TRBV27 and TRBJ2-7; 13 positions agree with TRBD2. V was pared by 5 bases and J by 4 bases, with 5 bases of the junction left unmatched. Germline CDR1 MNHEY, CDR2 SMNVEV (reference sequence). This CDR3 contains 15 residues. CDR3 nucleotide sequence: TGTGCCAGCAGTCAAGGACTAGCGGGGGAGTACGAGCAGTACTTC. It yields the protein CASSQGLAGEYEQYF.

This clonotype was found a few times. This chain links TRBV4-3 with TRBJ2-7, with 7 bases fitting TRBD1. Trimming at V came to 1 base and at J to 7 bases, leaving 7 bases not matched to a gene. Germline loops: CDR1 LGHNA, CDR2 YSLEER. CDR3 size: 14 residues. The CDR3 coding sequence is TGCGCCAGCAGCCAAGTACAGGGGTTTAGGGAGCAGTACTTC. The encoded protein is CASSQVQGFREQYF.